This TCR beta chain was recorded in a study of blood T cells in healthy people across ages. The use of a sample-barcoded 5' primer and a J-beta primer mix characterized a second PCR of about 7 to 12 cycles. The template-switch adaptor, which had 12 random nucleotides, put a tag on each cDNA molecule. Sequencing recovered at least 2.5 million CDR3-containing paired-end reads from each sample. In TCRdb, the 5' RACE reads were re-called with MiXCR into one record per CDR3 protein. This sample has 1.5 million to 2 million distinct CDR3 sequences, with roughly 32% found just once. Points from the study as a whole: With age, beta diversity per million T cells declined roughly linearly, significantly by 40 to 50. Fewer expanded clones and more diversity marked long-lived versus aged donors.

Comments on this clonotype: Its target is unknown.

CDR1 and CDR2 (germline): SEHNR, FQNEAQ (reference sequence). V was shortened by 5 bases and J by 3 bases, with 7 bases between the two germline ends. The CDR3 loop spans 13 amino acids. This sequence joins TRBV7-9 and TRBJ2-2; no firm D call. This receptor was obtained from a woman aged 25 to 39 in good health. The specimen was blood. CDR3 nucleotides: TGTGCCAGCAGCACCGTTTACACCGGGGAGCTGTTTTTT. Translating gives CASSTVYTGELFF. Supplemented by reference TRBV7-9 and TRBJ2-2, the full variable domain reads DTGVSQNPRHKITKRGQNVTFRCDPISEHNRLYWYRQTLGQGPEFLTYFQNEAQLEKSRLLSDRFSAERPKGSFSTLEIQRTEQGDSAMYLCASSTVYTGELFFGEGSRLTVL.